This TCR beta chain stems from a study of blood T cells in healthy people across ages. Samples each yielded at least 5 micrograms of total RNA. The CDR3 consists of 16 residues. The junction had 15 bases not matched to a gene; V was cut back by 6 bases and J by 5 bases. It was with a sample-barcoded 5' primer and a J-beta primer mix that a second PCR of roughly 7 to 12 cycles was run. TCRdb passed the 5' RACE reads through MiXCR, listing each CDR3 protein once. This table holds 600,000 to 1,000,000 distinct CDR3 sequences, roughly 25% found once. These data were likewise used in another study, on T cells of mothers and their children. Per that study: Over five children and their three healthy Caucasian mothers were the donors. The yield was over 8.5 million TCR beta CDR3 reads from each mother and approximately 2.8 million from each child. The shaping of TCR recombination output by thymic selection is similar in related and unrelated pairs.

The V gene is TRBV12-3 or TRBV12-4, the J gene TRBJ2-7, with 8 bases lining up with TRBD2. Specimen: blood. The TCR comes from a boy aged 5-17 years in good health. CDR3 amino acids: CASSTLSGFGGDEQYF. The CDR3 region has the DNA TGTGCCAGCAGCACACTTTCGGGGTTCGGGGGGGACGAGCAGTACTTC.